The 24 T cell receptor beta chains listed next were all sequenced from one sample in a study of cytomegalovirus exposure and HLA in healthy donors. The PCR ran on 60 Vbeta and 13 Jbeta primers. Measured with immunoSEQ multiplex PCR; TCRdb has only the in-frame clones, and not every one. The repertoire holds more than 100,000 clones, nearly 80% seen once, with about 1.1% in the top ten. Input material: PBMCs. The receptors shown here come from a male donor in good health and CMV-seronegative.

The chain is built from TRBV9 and TRBJ1-1; D is uncertain. CDR1 SGDLS and CDR2 YYNGEE come from the germline V gene. Trimming cost V 3 bases and J 5 bases, with 8 bases left between them. The CDR3 runs 12 residues. The CDR3 here is CASSGRRTEAFF. The CDR3 DNA reads TGTGCCAGCAGCGGGAGGCGGACTGAAGCTTTCTTT.

The V and J genes are TRBV5-1 and TRBJ2-1; D may be TRBD2 (6 bases). Germline V gene data show CDR1 as SGHRS and CDR2 as YFSETQ. The CDR3 runs 14 residues. V shed 4 bases and J shed 5 bases, with 13 bases lying between them. This CDR3 reads CASSRDSTNNEQFF. CDR3 DNA sequence: TGCGCCAGCAGCAGGGACTCGACTAACAATGAGCAGTTCTTC.

As DNA, the CDR3 is TGTGCCAGTAGTCAGCAGGGAGGAGGCAATCAGCCCCAGCATTTT. Its translation: CASSQQGGGNQPQHF. This chain joins TRBV19 and TRBJ1-5; TRBD1 might be the D (5 bases). V dropped 5 bases and J dropped 2 bases, with 13 bases sitting between them. This CDR3 region has 15 residues. Germline CDR1 LNHDA, CDR2 SQIVND (reference sequence).

This clone was seen more than once but under ten times. The sample carries other DNA sequences with the same CDR3. The chain employs TRBV18 and TRBJ2-1, with 14 bases identical to TRBD2. CDR1 is KGHSH, CDR2 LQKENI, per germline. The CDR3 covers 15 residues. With V trimmed by 3 bases and J by 6 bases, 1 base remained unmatched. The CDR3 sequence is CASSPTSGGANEQFF. DNA of the CDR3: TGTGCCAGCTCACCGACTAGCGGGGGGGCCAATGAGCAGTTCTTC.

V is TRBV6-5 and J is TRBJ1-2, with no clear D. Trimming removed 6 bases at V and 5 bases at J, with 13 bases between. The germline V gene has CDR1 MNHEY and CDR2 SVGAGI. The CDR3 extends over 13 amino acids. For the CDR3, the DNA is TGTGCCAGCAGCCGGGATAGAAAGTATGGCTACACCTTC. Its translation is CASSRDRKYGYTF.

Concerning this clone: Relative to the germline gene, one junction end is altered; a read error may explain this. This chain joins TRBV7-9 and TRBJ1-3; tentatively, D is TRBD1 (5 bases). Germline V gene data show CDR1 as SEHNR and CDR2 as FQNEAQ (reference sequence). The CDR3 has 15 amino acids. This CDR3 reads CSSSVGGGVGNTIYF. The CDR3 nucleotides are TGTTCCAGCAGCGTCGGGGGAGGGGTTGGAAACACCATATATTTT. The whole variable domain, filled in from reference TRBV7-9 and TRBJ1-3, reads DTGVSQNPRHKITKRGQNVTFRCDPISEHNRLYWYRQTLGQGPEFLTYFQNEAQLEKSRLLSDRFSAERPKGSFSTLEIQRTEQGDSAMYLCSSSVGGGVGNTIYFGEGSWLTVV.

The V call is TRBV14, the J call TRBJ2-3; maybe TRBD1 (5 bases). This CDR3 spans 13 amino acids. Per germline, CDR1 SGHDN and CDR2 FVKESK. V lost 1 base and J 6 bases, leaving 8 bases between the germline ends. The CDR3 spells CASSQARADTQYF. DNA of the CDR3: TGTGCCAGCAGCCAAGCCAGGGCCGATACGCAGTATTTT.

The chain employs TRBV19 and TRBJ1-2, with D uncertain. CDR3 length equals 15 residues. V was shortened by 2 bases and J by 4 bases, with 14 bases between the two germline ends. CDR1 LNHDA and CDR2 SQIVND come from the germline V gene (reference sequence). CDR3 residues: CASSIPRENIYGYTF. The CDR3 DNA sequence: TGTGCCAGTAGTATACCGAGGGAAAATATCTATGGCTACACCTTC.

V gene TRBV9 combines with J gene TRBJ2-5; 8 nucleotides match TRBD2. The CDR3 contains 14 residues. Germline lookup yields CDR1 SGDLS and CDR2 YYNGEE. V trimming: 4 bases; J trimming: 5 bases; junction bases outside the gene matches: 7. The CDR3 DNA follows: TGTGCCAGCAGCCCCGCGGGGGGAGGGGAGACCCAGTACTTC. As protein: CASSPAGGGETQYF. The full variable domain, completed using reference TRBV9 and TRBJ2-5, is DSGVTQTPKHLITATGQRVTLRCSPRSGDLSVYWYQQSLDQGLQFLIQYYNGEERAKGNILERFSAQQFPDLHSELNLSSLELGDSALYFCASSPAGGGETQYFGPGTRLLVL.

V and J are TRBV4-2 and TRBJ1-6, with unresolved D. V was trimmed by 1 base and J by 7 bases, leaving 8 bases between them. The CDR3 has 14 residues. CDR1 is LGHNA, CDR2 YNFKEQ, per germline. The CDR3, as DNA: TGTGCCAGCAGCCAAGCGGGGAAAAATTCACCCCTCCACTTT. It translates to CASSQAGKNSPLHF.

The J gene is TRBJ2-2, the V gene TRBV18; 9 positions agree with TRBD2. In germline, CDR1 is KGHSH, CDR2 LQKENI. CDR3 length: 19 residues. The trim removed 0 bases at V and 2 bases at J, leaving 10 bases unmatched. CDR3 protein: CASSPPNSGGMINTGELFF. Written as DNA, the CDR3 is TGTGCCAGCTCACCACCCAACAGCGGGGGGATGATAAACACCGGGGAGCTGTTTTTT.

The genes are TRBV7-2 and TRBJ2-3, with TRBD2 matching over 14 bases. V gave up 4 bases and J gave up 6 bases; unmatched junction bases: 6. The germline V gene has CDR1 SGHTA and CDR2 FQGNSA. This CDR3 contains 16 residues. CDR3 nucleotides: TGTGCCAGCAGCTCGGGACTAGCGGGGGCCCGGGATACGCAGTATTTT. Translated: CASSSGLAGARDTQYF.

The genes are TRBV5-1 and TRBJ2-1, with 9 nucleotides matching TRBD2. Germline CDR1 is SGHRS and CDR2 is YFSETQ. The ends lost 4 bases at V and 5 bases at J; junction bases unmatched: 7. The CDR3 spans 15 residues. CDR3 bases: TGCGCCAGCAGCATGACTAGCGGCGGGAACAATGAGCAGTTCTTC. Encoded protein: CASSMTSGGNNEQFF.

This chain connects TRBV27 to TRBJ1-5; no clear D. The CDR3 spans 15 residues. V gave up 2 bases and J gave up 0 bases, with 8 bases separating them. Germline V gives CDR1 MNHEY, CDR2 SMNVEV (reference sequence). The CDR3 coding sequence is TGTGCCAGCAGTTTAGACGGGGATAGCAATCAGCCCCAGCATTTT. The encoded protein is CASSLDGDSNQPQHF.

V is TRBV6-5 and J is TRBJ2-7; D unresolved. Germline V lookup: CDR1 MNHEY, CDR2 SVGAGI. The V end lost 5 bases, the J end lost 0 bases, and 5 bases lay between the germline ends. There are 12 residues in the CDR3. CDR3: CASSTGSYEQYF. In nucleotides, the CDR3 is TGTGCCAGCAGTACGGGCTCCTACGAGCAGTACTTC.

The chain links TRBV29-1 to TRBJ2-7, with TRBD1 identical over 7 bases. The germline V gene encodes CDR1 SQVTM and CDR2 ANQGSEA. The CDR3 is 13 amino acids. The V segment lost 1 base and the J segment 2 bases; nucleotides outside the gene matches: 2. The DNA of the CDR3 is TGCAGCGTTGAAGGACAGGGCACCTACGAGCAGTACTTC. The encoded protein is CSVEGQGTYEQYF.

The J gene is TRBJ2-3, the V gene TRBV28, with D perhaps matching TRBD2 (6 bases). The V end lost 1 base, the J end lost 3 bases, and 8 bases lay between the germline ends. Germline V lookup: CDR1 MDHEN, CDR2 SYDVKM. The CDR3 spans 14 residues. This chain's CDR3 is CASSLLLATDTQYF. The CDR3 region has the DNA TGTGCCAGCAGTTTATTGCTAGCGACAGATACGCAGTATTTT.

This chain joins TRBV5-1 and TRBJ1-2, with no clear D. CDR1 is SGHRS and CDR2 is YFSETQ in the germline V gene. The germline V and J ends were trimmed by 4 bases and 6 bases, with 19 bases remaining between them. The CDR3 length is 15 residues. The CDR3 DNA reads TGCGCCAGCAGCCAGCGCGGCTCGGGGATCGATGGCTACACCTTC. Its translation is CASSQRGSGIDGYTF.

This clone was recorded a few times. The rearrangement uses TRBV5-4 and TRBJ2-7; TRBD1 agrees at 9 bases. Germline lookup yields CDR1 SGHNT and CDR2 YYREEE (reference sequence). V lost 3 bases and J lost 3; bases outside the gene matches: 4. The CDR3 totals 14 residues. DNA for the CDR3: TGTGCCAGCAGCTCCGCGGGACAGGGCTACGAGCAGTACTTC. It yields the protein CASSSAGQGYEQYF. Filled out from reference TRBV5-4 and TRBJ2-7, the complete variable domain reads ETGVTQSPTHLIKTRGQQVTLRCSSQSGHNTVSWYQQALGQGPQFIFQYYREEENGRGNFPPRFSGLQFPNYSSELNVNALELDDSALYLCASSSAGQGYEQYFGPGTRLTVT.

This sequence joins TRBV18 and TRBJ1-1; D remains ambiguous. Germline loops: CDR1 KGHSH, CDR2 LQKENI. The V and J ends lost 3 bases and 5 bases respectively, with 10 bases between them. The CDR3 totals 13 residues. The CDR3 here is CASSPRDFTEAFF. In nucleotides, the CDR3 is TGTGCCAGCTCACCGAGGGATTTTACTGAAGCTTTCTTT.

The chain is built from TRBV21-1 and TRBJ1-4. TRBV21-1 is marked as a pseudogene. The CDR3 spans 14 residues. The CDR3: CASTSGGEDEKLFF. CDR3 nucleotide sequence: TGTGCCAGCACTTCCGGGGGGGAGGATGAAAAACTGTTTTTT.

This chain uses TRBV7-2 with TRBJ1-5; TRBD1 is a possible D gene (5 bases). Germline V gene lookup returns CDR1 SGHTA and CDR2 FQGNSA. This CDR3 spans 14 amino acids. Trimming shortened V by 5 bases and J by 6 bases, and 14 bases separated the two germline ends. The CDR3: CASSPYQGGQPQHF. The CDR3, as DNA: TGTGCCAGCAGCCCGTATCAGGGCGGTCAGCCCCAGCATTTT.

The J gene is TRBJ2-1, the V gene TRBV10-3, with 9 bases identical to TRBD2. J was trimmed by 3 bases and V by 4 bases; bases with no gene match: 7. The CDR3 extends over 16 amino acids. The germline CDR1 and CDR2 sequences are ENHRY and SYGVKD. In DNA form, the CDR3 reads TGTGCCATCAGTGGATCTAGCGGGGTCAACTACAATGAGCAGTTCTTC. It codes for CAISGSSGVNYNEQFF.

The chain couples TRBV18 to TRBJ1-2; TRBD1 agrees at 9 bases. The CDR3 covers 15 residues. The germline V gene has CDR1 KGHSH and CDR2 LQKENI. Trimming removed 3 bases from V and 8 bases from J; junction bases left unmatched: 10. CDR3 loop: CASSPLDRGVGGYTF. The CDR3 nucleotides are TGTGCCAGCTCACCCCTGGACAGGGGAGTTGGAGGCTACACCTTC.